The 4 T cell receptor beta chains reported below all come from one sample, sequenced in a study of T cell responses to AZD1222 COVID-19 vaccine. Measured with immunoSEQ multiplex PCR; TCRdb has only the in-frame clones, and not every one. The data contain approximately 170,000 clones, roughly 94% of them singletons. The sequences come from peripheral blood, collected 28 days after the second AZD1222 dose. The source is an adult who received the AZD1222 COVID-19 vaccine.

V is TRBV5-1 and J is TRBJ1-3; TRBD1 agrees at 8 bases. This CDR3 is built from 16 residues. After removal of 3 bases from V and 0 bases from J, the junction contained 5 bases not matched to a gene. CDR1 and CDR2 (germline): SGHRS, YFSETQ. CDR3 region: CASSSGQGHSGNTIYF. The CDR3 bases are TGCGCCAGCAGCTCAGGACAGGGCCACTCTGGAAACACCATATATTTT.

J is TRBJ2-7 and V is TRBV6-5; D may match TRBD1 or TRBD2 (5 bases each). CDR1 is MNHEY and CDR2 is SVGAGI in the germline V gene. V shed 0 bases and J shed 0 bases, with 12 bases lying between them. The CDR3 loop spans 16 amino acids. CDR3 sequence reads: CASSYSRGANSYEQYF. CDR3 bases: TGTGCCAGCAGTTACTCGAGGGGAGCCAACTCCTACGAGCAGTACTTC.

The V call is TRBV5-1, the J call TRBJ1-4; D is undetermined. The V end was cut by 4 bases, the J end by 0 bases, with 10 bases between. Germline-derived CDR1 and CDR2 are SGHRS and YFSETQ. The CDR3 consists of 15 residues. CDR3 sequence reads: CASSPSRATNEKLFF. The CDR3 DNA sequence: TGCGCCAGCAGCCCTTCCCGAGCAACTAATGAAAAACTGTTTTTT.

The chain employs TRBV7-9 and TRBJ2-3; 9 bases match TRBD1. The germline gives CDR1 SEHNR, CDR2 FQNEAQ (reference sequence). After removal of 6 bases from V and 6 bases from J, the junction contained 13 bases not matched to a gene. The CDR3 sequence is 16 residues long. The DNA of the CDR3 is TGTGCCAGCAGGAGTACCGGGACAGGGATACCGGATACGCAGTATTTT. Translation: CASRSTGTGIPDTQYF.